This T cell receptor (beta chain) was observed in a study of tumor-infiltrating lymphocytes in primary liver carcinoma. The researchers obtained blood RNA from unsorted whole blood and also extracted germline DNA. General observations from the study: Lower overlap was observed for tumor-adjacent and tumor-blood pairs relative to tumor region pairs.

Germline CDR1 is SEHNR and CDR2 is FQNEAQ (reference sequence). Trimming at V came to 2 bases and at J to 5 bases, leaving 2 bases not matched to a gene. The CDR3 contains 14 residues. Note on this clonotype: Its antigen remains unknown.

Total RNA (around 500 ng) served as template for TCR beta cDNA synthesis primed by a constant-region primer. A slightly modified ARM-PCR protocol with three nested multiplex PCR rounds produced these TCR beta libraries. Investigators reported that the first two PCR rounds, at around 9 cycles each, used TRBV1-TRBV30 forward primers with a C-beta reverse primer. TCRdb itself ran the multiplex PCR reads through MiXCR, one entry per CDR3 protein. This sample has 310,000 or so distinct CDR3 sequences; roughly 60% occur once, and the top ten carry over 15%. The chain employs TRBV7-9 and TRBJ2-1; the match to TRBD2 covers 8 bases. This clonotype was sampled from a woman in her twenties or thirties with primary liver carcinoma and hepatitis B virus infection. Material for sequencing was peripheral blood. The CDR3 sequence: CASSLLAGNNEQFF. CDR3 bases: TGTGCCAGCAGCTTACTAGCGGGCAACAATGAGCAGTTCTTC.